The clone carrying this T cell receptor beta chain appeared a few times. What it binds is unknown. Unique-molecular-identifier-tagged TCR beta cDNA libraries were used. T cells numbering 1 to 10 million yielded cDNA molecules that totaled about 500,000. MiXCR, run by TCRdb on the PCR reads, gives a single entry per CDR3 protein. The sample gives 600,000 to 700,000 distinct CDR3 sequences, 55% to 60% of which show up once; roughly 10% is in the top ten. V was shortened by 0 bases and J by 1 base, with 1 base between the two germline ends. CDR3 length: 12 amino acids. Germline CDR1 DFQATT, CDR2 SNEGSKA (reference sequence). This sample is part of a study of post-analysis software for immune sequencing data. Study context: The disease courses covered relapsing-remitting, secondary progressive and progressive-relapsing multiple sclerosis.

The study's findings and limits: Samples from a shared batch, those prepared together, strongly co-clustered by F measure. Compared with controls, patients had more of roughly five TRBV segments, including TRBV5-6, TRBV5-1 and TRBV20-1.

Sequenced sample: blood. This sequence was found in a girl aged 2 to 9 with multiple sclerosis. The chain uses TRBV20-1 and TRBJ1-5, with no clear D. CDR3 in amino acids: CSARESNQPQHF. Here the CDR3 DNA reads TGCAGTGCTAGAGAAAGCAATCAGCCCCAGCATTTT.